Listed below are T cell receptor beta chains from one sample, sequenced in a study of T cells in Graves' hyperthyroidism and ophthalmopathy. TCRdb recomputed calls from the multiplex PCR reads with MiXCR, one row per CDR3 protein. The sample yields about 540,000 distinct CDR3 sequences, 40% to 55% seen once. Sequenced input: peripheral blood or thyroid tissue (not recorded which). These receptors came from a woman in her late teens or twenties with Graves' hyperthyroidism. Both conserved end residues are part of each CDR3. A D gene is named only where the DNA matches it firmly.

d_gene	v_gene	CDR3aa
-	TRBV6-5	CASTLYTEAFF
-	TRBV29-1	CSVVGVGELFF
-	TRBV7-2	CASSLIASSNQPQHF
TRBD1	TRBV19	CASSSNRGRSYEQYF
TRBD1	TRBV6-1	CASITGQGTGELFF
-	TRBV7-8	CASSRGHSYQETQYF
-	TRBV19	CASSVPTSGSARGSPLHF
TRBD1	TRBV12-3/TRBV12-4	CASSFGTEDTIYF
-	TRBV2	CASSEVSGQETQHF
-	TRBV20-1	CSAGTGRGNTEAFF
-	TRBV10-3	CASSEAEGIRSPLHF
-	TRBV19	CASSNDTPYGYTF
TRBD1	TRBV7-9	CASNRDRNYGYTF
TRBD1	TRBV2	CASSGTGANYGYTF
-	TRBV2	CASSERGSSYNSPLHF
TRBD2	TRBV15	CATKLGGRANTGEQYF
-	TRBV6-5	CASSPGRSSYNSPLHF
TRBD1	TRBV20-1	CSARGGQGAVEAFF
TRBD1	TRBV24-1	CATSEGEGGPTEAFF
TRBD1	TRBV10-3	CAIRGQVGSPLHF
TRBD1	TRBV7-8	CASSSGQGRVSGNTIYF
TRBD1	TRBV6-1	CASSAGQGDYCYTF
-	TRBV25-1	CASRRRRSEDTGELFF
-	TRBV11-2	CASSLDVRLGGEAFF
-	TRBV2	CASSVDAKGYTF
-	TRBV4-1	CASSQEQGAEKLFF